The sequence of this T cell receptor beta chain was determined in a study of shared clonotypes between healthy human individuals. The repertoire was sequenced with immunoSEQ multiplex PCR; TCRdb's copy has only in-frame clones and lacks some. The sample holds some 2,400,000 clones, 95% seen once. The CDR3 runs to 15 residues. V lost 3 bases to trimming and J lost 0 bases, with 9 bases between them. Germline CDR1 SEHNR, CDR2 FQNEAQ (reference sequence). For this clone: Its antigen is currently unknown. Other DNA sequences from this sample encode an identical CDR3 as well.

Adult Caucasians living in Nashville, Tennessee made up all of the donors. General study findings and limits: In this cohort, only blood was sampled, and tissue repertoires likely differ. Among donors, the sharing of clonotypes was expected to be influenced by sequencing depth. Among the subsets, naive ones generally showed larger estimated richness than memory ones.

Sequences were obtained from naive CD4+ T cells sorted from blood. This sample's subset: CD45RA+ positively selected. The chain links TRBV7-9 to TRBJ2-1; maybe TRBD1 (6 bases). This clonotype originated in a man aged 18 to 30 in good health. This chain's CDR3 is CASSLDRSSYNEQFF. DNA for the CDR3: TGTGCCAGCAGCTTGGACAGAAGCTCCTACAATGAGCAGTTCTTC. The whole variable domain, remainder taken from reference TRBV7-9 and TRBJ2-1, is DTGVSQNPRHKITKRGQNVTFRCDPISEHNRLYWYRQTLGQGPEFLTYFQNEAQLEKSRLLSDRFSAERPKGSFSTLEIQRTEQGDSAMYLCASSLDRSSYNEQFFGPGTRLTVL.